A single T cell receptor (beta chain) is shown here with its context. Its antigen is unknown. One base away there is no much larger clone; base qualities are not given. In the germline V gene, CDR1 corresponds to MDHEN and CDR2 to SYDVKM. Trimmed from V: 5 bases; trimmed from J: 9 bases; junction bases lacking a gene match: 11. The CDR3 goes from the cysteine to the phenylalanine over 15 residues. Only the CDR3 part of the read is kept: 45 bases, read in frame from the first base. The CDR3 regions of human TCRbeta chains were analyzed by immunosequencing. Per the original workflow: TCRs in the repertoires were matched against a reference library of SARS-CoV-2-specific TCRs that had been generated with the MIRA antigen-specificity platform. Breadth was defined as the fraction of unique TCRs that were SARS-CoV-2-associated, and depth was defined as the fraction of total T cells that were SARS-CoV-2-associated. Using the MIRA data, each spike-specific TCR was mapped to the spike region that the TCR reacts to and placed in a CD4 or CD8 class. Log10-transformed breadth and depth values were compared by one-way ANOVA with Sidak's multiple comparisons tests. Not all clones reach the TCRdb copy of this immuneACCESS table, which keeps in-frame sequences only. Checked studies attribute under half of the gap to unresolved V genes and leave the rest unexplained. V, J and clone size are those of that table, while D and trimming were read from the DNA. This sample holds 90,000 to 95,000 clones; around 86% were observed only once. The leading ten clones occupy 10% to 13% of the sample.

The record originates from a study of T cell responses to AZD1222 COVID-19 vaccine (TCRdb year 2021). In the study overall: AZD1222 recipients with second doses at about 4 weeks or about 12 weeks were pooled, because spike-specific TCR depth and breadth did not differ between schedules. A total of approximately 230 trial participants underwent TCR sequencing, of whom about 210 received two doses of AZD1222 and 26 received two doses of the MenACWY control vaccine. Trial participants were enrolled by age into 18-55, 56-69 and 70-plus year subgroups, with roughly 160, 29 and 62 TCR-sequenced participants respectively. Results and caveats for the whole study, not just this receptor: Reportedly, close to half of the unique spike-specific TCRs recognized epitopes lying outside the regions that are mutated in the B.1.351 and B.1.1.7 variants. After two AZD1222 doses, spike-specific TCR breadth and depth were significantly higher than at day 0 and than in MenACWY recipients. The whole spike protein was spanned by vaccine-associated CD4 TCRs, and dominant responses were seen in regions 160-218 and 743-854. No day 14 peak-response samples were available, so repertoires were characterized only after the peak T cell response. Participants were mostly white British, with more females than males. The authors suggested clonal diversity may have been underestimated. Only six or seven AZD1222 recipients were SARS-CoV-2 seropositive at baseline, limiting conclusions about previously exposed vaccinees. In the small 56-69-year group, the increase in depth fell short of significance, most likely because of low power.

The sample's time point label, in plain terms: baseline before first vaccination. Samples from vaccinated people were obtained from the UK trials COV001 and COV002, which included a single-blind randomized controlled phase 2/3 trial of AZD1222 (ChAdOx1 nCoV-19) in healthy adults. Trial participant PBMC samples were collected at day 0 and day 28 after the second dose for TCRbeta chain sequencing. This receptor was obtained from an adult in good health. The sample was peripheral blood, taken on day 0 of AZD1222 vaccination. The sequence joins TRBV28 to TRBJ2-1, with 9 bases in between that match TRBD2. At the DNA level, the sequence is TGTGCCAGCAGTGCCGGACTAGCGAGGAGGGTTGAGCAGTTCTTC. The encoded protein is CASSAGLARRVEQFF.